This entry concerns a single T cell receptor beta chain. Its specificity is unknown. A J-beta primer mix and a sample-barcoded 5' primer were used in a second PCR of roughly 6 to 11 cycles. TCRdb reprocessed the 5' RACE reads with MiXCR, giving one entry per CDR3 protein. The sample carries fewer than 1,200,000 distinct CDR3 sequences, almost 25% recorded once. The data were obtained in a study of blood T cells in healthy people across ages. Peripheral blood samples of roughly 9.8 milliliters were drawn from each donor. Each sample gave at least 6.5 million isolated PBMCs. Study outcomes and limitations: Roughly linear declines in TCR beta diversity per million T cells occurred with age. More naive CD4+ cells and higher diversity marked long-lived donors relative to aged donors.

The V end lost 1 base, the J end lost 0 bases, and 10 bases lay between the germline ends. The CDR3 length is 15 residues. The V gene's germline CDR1 is MGHRA and CDR2 YSYEKL. These data also formed part of another study, on T cells of mothers and their children.

The specimen sequenced was blood. This chain uses TRBV4-1 with TRBJ2-7, with D perhaps matching TRBD2 (5 bases). This TCR derives from a girl aged 2 to 9 in good health. The CDR3 loop is CASSQGVDSSYEQYF. For the CDR3, the DNA is TGCGCCAGCAGCCAAGGGGTGGACTCCTCCTACGAGCAGTACTTC.